Listed here are 27 T cell receptor beta chains from one sample, sequenced in a study of CD8 T cells in Susac syndrome. The RNA, about 0.45 to 1 ug, was put through reverse transcription using random hexamers. Via MiXCR, TCRdb re-called the immunoSEQ multiplex PCR reads, giving one row per CDR3 protein. In the table there are roughly 100,000 distinct CDR3 sequences, approximately 96% of which are singletons. Sequencing input: CD8+ T cells from PBMCs. These receptors were taken from a human donor with Susac syndrome.

The J gene is TRBJ2-3, the V gene TRBV20-1; possibly TRBD1 or TRBD2 for D (6 bases each). There are 14 residues in the CDR3. The germline V gene encodes CDR1 DFQATT and CDR2 SNEGSKA (reference sequence). This chain's CDR3 is CSLKLGGYGDTQYF. The CDR3, as DNA: TGCAGCCTCAAACTGGGGGGCTACGGGGATACGCAGTATTTT.

The rearrangement uses TRBV29-1 and TRBJ2-7; TRBD1 aligns across 11 bases. J gave up 2 bases and V 3 bases, and 6 bases lay outside the gene matches. In germline, CDR1 is SQVTM, CDR2 ANQGSEA. This CDR3 has 15 residues. The CDR3 reads CSVESGQGATYEQYF. CDR3 nucleotides: TGCAGCGTTGAGAGCGGACAGGGGGCCACCTACGAGCAGTACTTC.

This rearrangement joins TRBV11-3 to TRBJ2-1; D is possibly TRBD2 (5 bases). Between the trimmed V and J ends, which lost 5 bases and 1 base, there was a span of 15 bases. The germline CDR1 and CDR2 sequences are SGHNT and YENEEA. The CDR3 contains 16 residues. The CDR3 region has the DNA TGTGCCAGCAGCCCCAGGAGGAGCGGTTCCTACAATGAGCAGTTCTTC. Protein sequence: CASSPRRSGSYNEQFF.

The chain combines TRBV13 with TRBJ1-2; unclear D gene. V was trimmed by 5 bases and J by 7 bases, leaving 11 bases between them. Germline V CDR1 and CDR2: PRHDT, FYEKMQ (reference sequence). The CDR3 consists of 12 residues. The CDR3 here is CASSKTVLGYTF. The CDR3 DNA follows: TGTGCCAGCAGCAAAACCGTACTTGGCTACACCTTC.

The chain employs TRBV6-2 or TRBV6-3 and TRBJ2-7, with no clear D. Trimming shortened V by 10 bases and J by 3 bases, and 7 bases separated the two germline ends. The germline V gene has CDR1 MNHEY and CDR2 SVGEGT. The CDR3 has 10 residues. CDR3 in amino acids: CATSDYEQYF. CDR3 coding DNA: TGTGCCACCTCGGACTACGAGCAGTACTTC.

This clonotype has just one count. The chain carries TRBV18 and TRBJ1-2, with D perhaps matching TRBD1 (5 bases). V lost 3 bases, J lost 2 bases, and 10 bases lay in between. Germline CDR1 is KGHSH and CDR2 is LQKENI. This CDR3 has 14 residues. The DNA of the CDR3 is TGTGCCAGCTCACCCTCAGGGTTGAACTATGGCTACACCTTC. It translates to CASSPSGLNYGYTF.

V and J are TRBV18 and TRBJ1-1; D not resolved. This CDR3 region has 11 residues. The germline V and J ends were trimmed by 8 bases and 6 bases, with 10 bases remaining between them. Germline V gene sequence: CDR1 KGHSH, CDR2 LQKENI. The CDR3 is CASTFEAEAFF. The DNA for the CDR3 is TGTGCCAGCACCTTCGAAGCTGAAGCTTTCTTT.

V is TRBV30 and J is TRBJ2-5; weak D call: TRBD2 (6 bases). The germline gives CDR1 GTSNPN, CDR2 SVGIG (reference sequence). V lost 0 bases and J 3 bases, leaving 11 bases between the germline ends. This CDR3 has 14 residues. CDR3 loop: CAWSVLGGEETQYF. CDR3 DNA sequence: TGTGCCTGGAGTGTACTCGGGGGAGAAGAGACCCAGTACTTC.

The gene calls are TRBV29-1 and TRBJ1-1; no firm D call. V lost 6 bases and J lost 1, with 9 bases in between. Germline CDR1 and CDR2: SQVTM and ANQGSEA. CDR3 size: 12 residues. The CDR3 bases are TGCAGCGTGTCCCCTGGGAACACTGAAGCTTTCTTT. Protein: CSVSPGNTEAFF.

The chain combines TRBV20-1 with TRBJ2-7; TRBD2 agrees at 9 bases. There are 15 residues in the CDR3. CDR1 and CDR2 from the germline V gene are DFQATT and SNEGSKA (reference sequence). Trimming took 5 bases from V and 4 from J; bases not matched to a gene: 12. The DNA for the CDR3 is TGCAGTGCTCATACCTCCGGGACTAGCCGGTACGAGCAGTACTTC. It specifies CSAHTSGTSRYEQYF.

The gene calls are TRBV7-9 and TRBJ2-1, with D unresolved. Germline values: CDR1 SEHNR, CDR2 FQNEAQ (reference sequence). The CDR3 covers 13 residues. V was clipped by 1 base and J by 5 bases, with 6 bases between them. The CDR3 DNA sequence: TGTGCCAGCAGCTTAGATGCGGACAATGAGCAGTTCTTC. It codes for CASSLDADNEQFF. The whole variable domain, remainder taken from reference TRBV7-9 and TRBJ2-1, is DTGVSQNPRHKITKRGQNVTFRCDPISEHNRLYWYRQTLGQGPEFLTYFQNEAQLEKSRLLSDRFSAERPKGSFSTLEIQRTEQGDSAMYLCASSLDADNEQFFGPGTRLTVL.

The rearrangement joins TRBV19 to TRBJ2-1, with 12 positions matching TRBD2. V gave up 3 bases and J gave up 4 bases; unmatched junction bases: 7. The CDR3 loop spans 17 amino acids. Germline V CDR1 and CDR2: LNHDA, SQIVND (reference sequence). The CDR3 loop reads CASSMKGTSGGYNEQFF. The CDR3 bases are TGTGCCAGTAGTATGAAGGGAACTAGCGGGGGGTACAATGAGCAGTTCTTC.

This chain uses TRBV20-1 with TRBJ2-1; 7 bases are a match to TRBD2. Germline CDR1 DFQATT, CDR2 SNEGSKA (reference sequence). There are 14 residues in the CDR3. With 6 bases clipped from V and 3 bases from J, the junction kept 8 bases outside the gene matches. CDR3 in DNA: TGCAGTGCGCGGGGACCGGGGGGCTACAATGAGCAGTTCTTC. It codes for CSARGPGGYNEQFF.

The chain uses TRBV19 and TRBJ1-1; 7 bases are shared with TRBD1. The CDR3 is 15 amino acids. V dropped 3 bases and J dropped 4; count of bases not matched to a gene: 8. In germline, CDR1 is LNHDA, CDR2 SQIVND (reference sequence). The CDR3 sequence: CASSISTGIGTEAFF. In DNA, the CDR3 is TGTGCCAGTAGTATTTCGACAGGGATCGGCACTGAAGCTTTCTTT.

This sequence joins TRBV29-1 and TRBJ1-5, with 8 bases aligning to TRBD1. Germline V CDR1 and CDR2: SQVTM, ANQGSEA. The CDR3 is 13 residues long. After removal of 6 bases from V and 4 bases from J, the junction contained 5 bases not matched to a gene. The CDR3 spells CSVTGGLNQPQHF. As DNA, the CDR3 is TGCAGCGTAACAGGGGGTTTAAATCAGCCCCAGCATTTT.

V gene TRBV12-3 or TRBV12-4 combines with J gene TRBJ2-3; 9 bases map to TRBD2. The CDR3 has 14 amino acids. V trimming: 6 bases; J trimming: 8 bases; junction bases outside the gene matches: 9. The CDR3 spells CASSRGGAGGTQYF. DNA of the CDR3: TGTGCCAGCAGCCGCGGGGGGGCGGGGGGTACGCAGTATTTT.

The rearrangement links TRBV7-3 to TRBJ2-3, with 9 bases fitting TRBD1. CDR1 SGHTA and CDR2 FQGTGA come from the germline V gene. V shed 5 bases, J shed 3 bases, and the junction held 3 bases outside the gene matches. CDR3 length: 14 residues. CDR3 nucleotide sequence: TGTGCCAGCAGCGCCGGGACAGGGACAGATACGCAGTATTTT. It translates to CASSAGTGTDTQYF.

The J gene is TRBJ2-3, the V gene TRBV30, with D possibly matching TRBD1 (5 bases). The CDR3 runs to 15 residues. The V and J ends lost 0 bases and 2 bases respectively, with 12 bases between them. CDR1 is GTSNPN, CDR2 SVGIG, per germline (reference sequence). The CDR3 reads CAWSVGVKSTDTQYF. The CDR3 nucleotides read TGTGCCTGGAGTGTAGGGGTGAAGTCCACAGATACGCAGTATTTT.

The gene calls are TRBV5-1 and TRBJ2-7; D perhaps matches TRBD2 (7 bases). Germline CDR1 and CDR2: SGHRS and YFSETQ. This CDR3 is 15 amino acids long. Trimming shortened V by 0 bases and J by 2 bases, and 12 bases separated the two germline ends. For the CDR3, the DNA is TGCGCCAGCAGCTTGGGAAGCGGGGACACCTACGAGCAGTACTTC. This translates into CASSLGSGDTYEQYF.

This clonotype was recorded only once. J is TRBJ2-5 and V is TRBV20-1; perhaps TRBD1 as D (8 bases). Per the germline V gene, CDR1 is DFQATT and CDR2 is SNEGSKA (reference sequence). Trimming left V 3 bases short and J 3 bases short, with 14 bases between. The CDR3 has 14 amino acids. The CDR3 region is CSARVQGGKETQYF. CDR3 DNA sequence: TGCAGTGCTAGGGTACAGGGGGGGAAAGAGACCCAGTACTTC.

The chain recombines TRBV29-1 with TRBJ2-5, with a tentative D call TRBD1 (6 bases). The germline V gene encodes CDR1 SQVTM and CDR2 ANQGSEA. The CDR3 spans 15 residues. V lost 7 bases, J lost 2 bases, and 20 bases lay in between. This CDR3 is CSANSGQLSQETQYF. CDR3 coding DNA: TGCAGCGCCAACTCCGGACAGTTATCTCAAGAGACCCAGTACTTC.

The chain employs TRBV13 and TRBJ1-4; D not resolved. This CDR3 is 12 amino acids long. CDR1 and CDR2 (germline): PRHDT, FYEKMQ (reference sequence). Trimming took 0 bases from V and 8 from J, leaving 4 bases between them. CDR3 in amino acids: CASSLGAEKLFF. The CDR3 DNA reads TGTGCCAGCAGCTTAGGGGCAGAAAAACTGTTTTTT.

The genes are TRBV30 and TRBJ1-2, with no clear D. CDR1 and CDR2 (germline): GTSNPN, SVGIG (reference sequence). The CDR3 length is 15 residues. Trimming took 5 bases from V and 0 from J, leaving 16 bases between them. The CDR3 region has the DNA TGTGCCTGGGAAACTATCGGGCCGTCTAACTATGGCTACACCTTC. This sequence encodes CAWETIGPSNYGYTF.

The CDR3 loop is CASSQRDEKYEQYF. The CDR3 DNA reads TGTGCCAGTAGTCAGCGGGACGAGAAGTACGAGCAGTACTTC. The chain links TRBV19 to TRBJ2-7, with 7 positions matching TRBD2. The V gene end was trimmed by 5 bases and the J gene end by 4 bases; junction bases not matched to a gene: 8. The CDR3 length is 14 residues. Per germline, CDR1 LNHDA and CDR2 SQIVND (reference sequence).

V is TRBV19 and J is TRBJ1-2; D is possibly TRBD1 (6 bases). Germline V CDR1 and CDR2: LNHDA, SQIVND (reference sequence). Trimming pared 5 bases from V and 2 bases from J, leaving 15 bases between. The CDR3 extends over 15 amino acids. The CDR3 spells CASSHNGGQNYGYTF. CDR3 in DNA: TGTGCCAGTAGTCATAACGGTGGACAGAACTATGGCTACACCTTC.

This rearrangement joins TRBV4-3 to TRBJ1-1; 8 bases fit TRBD1. CDR1 is LGHNA, CDR2 YSLEER, per germline. With V trimmed by 3 bases and J by 2 bases, 11 bases remained unmatched. The CDR3 loop spans 17 amino acids. The CDR3 DNA sequence: TGCGCCAGCAGCCAGTGGGGACAGGAATATGATAACACTGAAGCTTTCTTT. It yields the protein CASSQWGQEYDNTEAFF.

Here the CDR3 reads CASSFFSDTEAFF. The CDR3 DNA reads as TGTGCCAGCAGCTTCTTTAGCGACACTGAAGCTTTCTTT. The chain combines TRBV27 with TRBJ1-1, with D unclear. CDR1 is MNHEY, CDR2 SMNVEV, per germline (reference sequence). Deletions cut 6 bases from V and 3 bases from J, with 11 bases between. The length of the CDR3 is 13 residues.